This TCR beta chain came from a study of T cell repertoires in breast cancer. Paired alpha-beta TCRs of CD8+ T cells were analyzed by expanded emulsion RT-PCR. During the second nested PCR, blocking oligonucleotides suppressed genes that were not paired. TCRdb reprocessed the emulsion pairing reads with MiXCR, giving one entry per CDR3 protein. Of thousands of distinct CDR3 sequences in the sample, 35% were seen once. The CDR3 length is 14 residues. Trimming removed 5 bases from V and 7 bases from J, with 15 bases in between. Per the germline V gene, CDR1 is MGHRA and CDR2 is YSYEKL. As regards this clonotype: The antigen remains unidentified. This may stem from a read error, because a much larger clone lies one nucleotide away.

General study findings and limits: Eight TRBV7 primers may have caused mispriming bias toward TRBV7 in shared TCRs. Discarding singleton TCRs may have missed genuine antitumor clones. Clone recovery by emulsion RT-PCR was skewed, so it was considered qualitative. Seven or more patient tumors shared approximately 18 TCR pairs rarely seen in control blood.

This clonotype was obtained from a pool of human donors with breast cancer or a healthy control (not recorded which). Specimen: CD8+ T cells. The V call is TRBV4-1, the J call TRBJ2-1; no reliable D call. This CDR3 reads CASSLVKFRNEQFF. For the CDR3, the DNA is TGCGCCAGCAGCTTGGTTAAGTTCCGGAATGAGCAGTTCTTC.